The sequence of this T cell receptor (beta chain) was determined in a study of T cells after yellow fever vaccination. Turning to the study itself: Fractions with few cells were prepared using SMART-Seq v4 Ultra Low Input. General study points: Clones from primary vaccination mostly reappeared after the booster (around 96% CD4, over 85% CD8). Any FACS-sorted repertoire could hold abundant clonotypes that contaminate it from the bulk population.

The CDR3 is 15 residues long. The V gene end was trimmed by 4 bases and the J gene end by 2 bases; junction bases not matched to a gene: 8. Germline V gene data show CDR1 as LGHNA and CDR2 as YSLEER. TCRdb reanalysed the 5' RACE reads using MiXCR and keeps one entry per CDR3 protein. The sample consists of some 320,000 distinct CDR3 sequences, approximately 4% of them appearing once. In its sample, this clonotype was seen many times. Its target is not known. J is TRBJ2-7 and V is TRBV4-3; 7 nucleotides agree with TRBD1. Specimen: PBMCs, collected 15 days after the yellow fever booster vaccination. This TCR derives from a man between 18 and 35 years old who received the YFV17D yellow fever vaccine. The CDR3 spells CASSPSIGTAYEQYV. CDR3 nucleotide sequence: TGCGCCAGCAGCCCAAGTATCGGGACAGCCTACGAGCAGTACGTC.